The T cell receptor (beta chain) described here comes from a study of OX40 agonist ivuxolimab in advanced cancers. About the research overall: The study treated patients with ivuxolimab, an agonistic anti-OX40 (CD134) antibody. Enrolled patients in dose escalation had cancers that were hepatocellular carcinoma, melanoma, renal cell or head and neck cancer. In three patients, partial responses were observed, one with hepatocellular carcinoma and two with cutaneous melanoma. Study-level points and caveats: Average numbers of expanded clones were greater in CD8+ T cells than in CD4+.

This CDR3 has 16 amino acids. After removal of 3 bases from V and 4 bases from J, the junction contained 9 bases not matched to a gene. The germline CDR1 and CDR2 sequences are SGDLS and YYNGEE. A remark on this clone: The antigen remains undetermined.

Sequencing was performed with immunoSEQ multiplex PCR; in TCRdb, only in-frame clones are kept and a portion is missing. The sample shows almost 85,000 clones, approximately 95% of them seen only once. V and J are TRBV9 and TRBJ2-1; 8 nucleotides match TRBD2. This sequence was found in an adult with an advanced solid tumor such as melanoma, head and neck, liver or kidney cancer. The specimen comprised CD4+ or CD8+ T cells sorted from blood, sampled in a trial of the OX40 agonist ivuxolimab. CDR3 nucleotide sequence: TGTGCCAGCAGCGCGAGCGGGAGAGGGGGTTACAATGAGCAGTTCTTC. Amino acids: CASSASGRGGYNEQFF.